The clone carrying this T cell receptor (beta chain) occurred a few times. Its specificity is not known. This entry belongs to a study of blood T cells in healthy people across ages. Study-wide results and caveats: In older individuals, TCR beta diversity per million T cells was lower, falling roughly linearly with age. Lack of knowledge of donor CMV status possibly confounded expanded clonotype changes.

A J-beta primer mix and a sample-barcoded 5' primer were used in a second PCR of roughly 7 to 12 cycles. Unique molecular identifiers of 12 random nucleotides labeled each cDNA. MiXCR, applied by TCRdb to the 5' RACE reads, yields one record per CDR3 protein. The sample lists 800,000 to 900,000 distinct CDR3 sequences; approximately 59% were seen once. Germline V lookup: CDR1 SGDLS, CDR2 YYNGEE. V dropped 0 bases and J dropped 8; count of bases not matched to a gene: 12. The CDR3 has 17 residues. The sequencing sample was made of blood. The source is a man aged 25-45 years in good health. V and J are TRBV9 and TRBJ2-1; 9 positions agree with TRBD2. CDR3 in DNA: TGTGCCAGCAGCGTAGGGCGTATGGCGGGGGGGCCCTATGAGCAGTTCTTC. This sequence encodes CASSVGRMAGGPYEQFF.